These 10 T cell receptor beta chains were sequenced from one sample in a study of blood T cell repertoires in COVID-19. Clones were read by immunoSEQ multiplex PCR, and TCRdb kept only the in-frame ones, dropping some. The table records more than 95,000 clones, around nine tenths of them present only once. Sample: peripheral blood. Receptor source: an elderly woman with acute or convalescent COVID-19.

The chain couples TRBV6-5 to TRBJ2-7; 10 bases agree with TRBD1. The CDR3 sequence is 15 residues long. Trimming cost V 0 bases and J 4 bases; bases outside gene matches: 3. The V gene's germline CDR1 is MNHEY and CDR2 SVGAGI. CDR3 DNA sequence: TGTGCCAGCAGTTACTCGGGGACAGGGGAATACGAGCAGTACTTC. This codes for CASSYSGTGEYEQYF.

The chain is built from TRBV28 and TRBJ1-6; D gene ambiguous. Germline V CDR1 and CDR2: MDHEN, SYDVKM. Trimming left V 6 bases short and J 7 bases short, with 10 bases between. CDR3 length: 13 residues. In nucleotides, the CDR3 is TGTGCCAGCAGGACCACGGGGAATTCACCCCTCCACTTT. It encodes CASRTTGNSPLHF.

This sequence joins TRBV3-1 (or the pseudogene TRBV3-2) and TRBJ1-5; 10 bases are a match to TRBD1. Germline CDR1 reads LGHDT; CDR2 reads YNNKEL (reference sequence). The CDR3 spans 15 residues. The V and J ends lost 6 bases and 4 bases, in that order; junction bases with no gene match: 6. The CDR3: CASSPGTGENQPQHF. CDR3 DNA sequence: TGTGCCAGCAGTCCCGGGACAGGGGAAAATCAGCCCCAGCATTTT.

The gene calls are TRBV19 and TRBJ1-6, with 8 bases identical to TRBD1. The germline V gene has CDR1 LNHDA and CDR2 SQIVND (reference sequence). V trimming: 5 bases; J trimming: 10 bases; junction bases outside the gene matches: 7. The CDR3 consists of 14 residues. Here the CDR3 DNA reads TGTGCCAGTAGTGCCGACAGGGGAGGCTCACCCCTCCACTTT. Translation: CASSADRGGSPLHF.

V gene TRBV27 combines with J gene TRBJ2-1, with 10 bases fitting TRBD1. Germline-derived CDR1 and CDR2 are MNHEY and SMNVEV (reference sequence). V dropped 5 bases and J dropped 7; count of bases not matched to a gene: 2. The CDR3 is 13 residues long. The CDR3 coding sequence is TGTGCCAGCAGTAGGGGACAGGGGAATGAGCAGTTCTTC. It codes for CASSRGQGNEQFF.

The CDR3 spells CAISEGQGTNYGYTF. In DNA form, the CDR3 reads TGTGCCATCAGTGAGGGACAGGGCACTAACTATGGCTACACCTTC. The chain has TRBV10-3 and TRBJ1-2; 8 bases match TRBD1. The CDR3 is 15 residues long. Germline assignment: CDR1 ENHRY and CDR2 SYGVKD. The V segment lost 2 bases and the J segment 0 bases; nucleotides outside the gene matches: 2.

V and J are TRBV9 and TRBJ2-5; D unresolved. The germline V gene encodes CDR1 SGDLS and CDR2 YYNGEE. CDR3 length: 16 residues. The ends were cut back, 3 bases at V and 3 bases at J, with 18 bases in the middle. CDR3 sequence reads: CASSAFPQRSKETQYF. The CDR3 coding sequence is TGTGCCAGCAGCGCCTTTCCCCAGCGATCGAAAGAGACCCAGTACTTC.

The chain uses TRBV5-1 and TRBJ2-2; 9 bases map to TRBD1. CDR3 length: 18 amino acids. V was clipped by 1 base and J by 3 bases; unmatched bases: 10. Germline CDR1 SGHRS, CDR2 YFSETQ. CDR3 sequence: CASSLNGQGKRYTGELFF. For the CDR3, the DNA is TGCGCCAGCAGCTTGAATGGACAGGGGAAACGGTACACCGGGGAGCTGTTTTTT.

The J gene is TRBJ1-2, the V gene TRBV29-1, with D possibly being TRBD1 (6 bases). The germline CDR1 and CDR2 sequences are SQVTM and ANQGSEA. V lost 2 bases and J 8 bases, leaving 15 bases between the germline ends. The CDR3 sequence is 13 residues long. CDR3 bases: TGCAGCGTTGAAACAGGGTACTCAGTCGGCTACACCTTC. Amino acids: CSVETGYSVGYTF.

The table lists this clone with a few counts. The chain is built from TRBV27 and TRBJ1-4, with 10 bases lining up with TRBD1. The ends lost 0 bases at V and 10 bases at J; junction bases unmatched: 8. This CDR3 comprises 16 residues. Germline V lookup: CDR1 MNHEY, CDR2 SMNVEV (reference sequence). The CDR3 DNA follows: TGTGCCAGCAGTTTATCCCCGGGACAGGGGAGGCTAAAACTGTTTTTT. It specifies CASSLSPGQGRLKLFF.